The rows below give T cell receptor beta chains drawn from one sample of a study of T cell repertoires in cytomegalovirus infection. Using its own MiXCR run on the reads, TCRdb lists one record per CDR3 protein. The data show about 150,000 distinct CDR3 sequences, with 20% to 30% seen just once and around 9.9% held by the top ten. The source material was PBMCs. Receptor source: a human donor in good health (CMV status not recorded). Some clones in this sample may be carry-over from other donors' samples. Each CDR3 is given with its conserved first and last residue. A D gene is named only where the DNA matches it firmly. The listing skips clone size in some rows; elsewhere it reads once, few, many or a size class.

>many|11|.|TRBJ1-6|TRBV7-2
CASSGNSPLHF
TGTGCCAGCAGCGGAAATTCACCCCTCCACTTT
>.|15|.|TRBJ2-1|TRBV7-3
CASSLYAGGYNEQFF
TGTGCCAGCAGCTTGTATGCAGGGGGGTACAATGAGCAGTTCTTC
>many|14|.|TRBJ1-4|TRBV7-7
CASSLGPANEKLFF
TGTGCTAGCAGCTTAGGGCCGGCGAATGAAAAACTGTTTTTT
>few|16|.|TRBJ2-2|TRBV20-1
CSARVGAITNTGELFF
TGCAGTGCTAGGGTGGGGGCCATCACGAACACCGGGGAGCTGTTTTTT
>many|14|TRBD1|TRBJ1-5|TRBV9
CASSSGTAYQPQHF
TGTGCCAGCAGCAGCGGGACAGCGTATCAGCCCCAGCATTTT
>many|16|.|TRBJ2-5|TRBV4-1
CASSPEGGANQETQYF
TGCGCCAGCAGCCCTGAAGGGGGGGCGAACCAAGAGACCCAGTACTTC
>.|15|.|TRBJ2-2|TRBV6-2/TRBV6-3
CASSYRLSNTGELFF
TGTGCCAGCAGTTACCGCCTATCGAACACCGGGGAGCTGTTTTTT
>many|13|.|TRBJ2-3|TRBV7-3
CASSFDKADTQYF
TGTGCCAGCAGCTTTGATAAGGCAGATACGCAGTATTTT
>.|18|TRBD2|TRBJ2-1|TRBV6-5
CASSYSTGAGVPYNEQFF
TGTGCCAGCAGTTACTCGACCGGCGCGGGAGTCCCCTACAATGAGCAGTTCTTC
>.|13|.|TRBJ1-2|TRBV20-1
CSALGATIYGYTF
TGCAGTGCTCTCGGGGCGACTATCTATGGCTACACCTTC
>.|15|.|TRBJ1-1|TRBV7-9
CASSLVQGSGTEAFF
TGTGCCAGCAGCTTAGTTCAGGGGAGTGGCACTGAAGCTTTCTTT
>.|12|.|TRBJ1-5|TRBV20-1
CSARDMVQPQHF
TGCAGTGCTAGAGATATGGTTCAGCCCCAGCATTTT
>.|16|TRBD1|TRBJ1-6|TRBV7-2
CASILELGQNNSPLHF
TGTGCCAGCATCTTAGAGTTGGGACAGAATAATTCACCCCTCCACTTT
>.|12|TRBD1|TRBJ2-7|TRBV28
CASSDRVDEQYF
TGTGCCAGCAGTGACAGGGTCGACGAGCAGTACTTC
>many|14|.|TRBJ1-5|TRBV7-2
CASSPNYSNQPQHF
TGTGCCAGCAGCCCGAACTATAGCAATCAGCCCCAGCATTTT
>many|15|.|TRBJ1-2|TRBV19
CASSIGSGTNYGYTF
TGTGCCAGTAGTATCGGTTCCGGGACTAACTATGGCTACACCTTC
>many|17|TRBD2|TRBJ2-3|TRBV7-3
CASSLGTSGRVADTQYF
TGTGCCAGCAGCTTGGGGACTAGCGGGAGGGTGGCAGATACGCAGTATTTT
>.|15|.|TRBJ2-5|TRBV4-1
CASSQVYSEQETQYF
TGCGCCAGCAGCCAAGTGTACTCAGAACAAGAGACCCAGTACTTC
>.|15|TRBD2|TRBJ2-7|TRBV6-5
CASSGLAGATYEQYF
TGTGCCAGCAGTGGACTAGCGGGGGCAACCTACGAGCAGTACTTC
>many|15|TRBD2|TRBJ2-3|TRBV7-8
CASSLALAGENTQYF
TGTGCCAGCAGCTTAGCGTTAGCGGGGGAAAATACGCAGTATTTT
>.|14|.|TRBJ2-3|TRBV29-1
CSVGQGSETDTQYF
TGCAGCGTTGGGCAGGGGTCGGAGACAGATACGCAGTATTTT
>many|12|.|TRBJ1-1|TRBV7-2
CASSLGDHKILF
TGTGCCAGCAGCTTAGGGGACCACAAAATCCTCTTT
>.|14|TRBD2|TRBJ2-5|TRBV28
CAVLAGGAQETQYF
TGTGCCGTACTAGCGGGGGGTGCCCAAGAGACCCAGTACTTC
>many|15|.|TRBJ2-3|TRBV28
CASSFLNEQSDTQYF
TGTGCCAGCAGTTTCCTCAACGAACAGTCAGATACGCAGTATTTT
>many|16|.|TRBJ1-2|TRBV5-4
CASSLLEARVNYGYTF
TGTGCCAGCAGCTTACTCGAGGCCAGGGTTAACTATGGCTACACCTTC
>.|15|.|TRBJ2-7|TRBV7-9
CASSAPEKPIYEQYF
TGTGCCAGCAGCGCTCCGGAAAAACCTATCTACGAGCAGTACTTC